Presented here are 32 T cell receptor beta chains from one specimen sequenced in a study of brain T cells in children with intractable seizures. Libraries were prepared by immunoSEQ multiplex PCR; TCRdb keeps only in-frame clonotypes and omits some of them. The table records about 340,000 clones, roughly 92% of them present only once. Time point described: blood from clinic visit 5 months post-surgery; TSC patient then seizure free. The sample here was peripheral blood, taken roughly 5 months after surgery. The source of these receptors is a boy younger than two with tuberous sclerosis and intractable seizures.

V gene TRBV6-6 combines with J gene TRBJ2-1; 8 bases map to TRBD2. The CDR3 covers 17 residues. The V gene's germline CDR1 is MNHNY and CDR2 SVGAGI (reference sequence). With V trimmed by 5 bases and J by 1 base, 10 bases remained unmatched. The CDR3 DNA reads as TGTGCCAGCAGTCGATCGTCGGGGGGGGAATCCTACAATGAGCAGTTCTTC. It is translated as CASSRSSGGESYNEQFF.

The chain joins TRBV5-1 to TRBJ1-1; D perhaps matches TRBD1 (5 bases). The germline V and J ends were trimmed by 0 bases and 11 bases, with 23 bases remaining between them. The CDR3 extends over 16 amino acids. Germline V gene data show CDR1 as SGHRS and CDR2 as YFSETQ. CDR3 in amino acids: CASSLVVTDLQGAAFF. CDR3 coding DNA: TGCGCCAGCAGCTTGGTTGTGACAGACTTGCAAGGCGCGGCTTTCTTT. The full variable domain, in which reference TRBV5-1 and TRBJ1-1 provide the parts outside the CDR3, is KAGVTQTPRYLIKTRGQQVTLSCSPISGHRSVSWYQQTPGQGLQFLFEYFSETQRNKGNFPGRFSGRQFSNSRSEMNVSTLELGDSALYLCASSLVVTDLQGAAFFGQGTRLTVV.

The rearrangement uses TRBV13 and TRBJ1-6, with TRBD1 matching 7 bases. Germline CDR1 and CDR2: PRHDT and FYEKMQ (reference sequence). V lost 3 bases and J lost 5; bases outside the gene matches: 4. The CDR3 covers 15 residues. DNA of the CDR3: TGTGCCAGCAGCTTGACAGGGAAGGATAATTCACCCCTCCACTTT. Translated, it gives CASSLTGKDNSPLHF.

The rearrangement joins TRBV18 to TRBJ1-6; the D is unclear. Germline lookup yields CDR1 KGHSH and CDR2 LQKENI. The CDR3 is made up of 12 amino acids. V lost 4 bases and J lost 7, with 5 bases in between. The DNA for the CDR3 is TGTGCCAGCTCACTACTAAATTCACCCCTCCACTTT. Protein product: CASSLLNSPLHF.

This sequence joins TRBV7-2 and TRBJ2-1; 10 nucleotides align to TRBD2. CDR1 and CDR2 (germline): SGHTA, FQGNSA. J was trimmed by 4 bases and V by 3 bases; bases with no gene match: 15. This CDR3 is 19 amino acids long. The CDR3 sequence is CASSFFGSIGTSAYNEQFF. The DNA for the CDR3 is TGTGCCAGCAGCTTTTTTGGATCTATTGGGACTAGCGCATACAATGAGCAGTTCTTC.

This clone appeared a single time. This rearrangement joins TRBV28 to TRBJ1-2, with 7 bases identical to TRBD1. V trimming: 4 bases; J trimming: 5 bases; junction bases outside the gene matches: 4. Germline CDR1 MDHEN, CDR2 SYDVKM. This CDR3 spans 13 amino acids. This CDR3 is CASSSPTGYGYTF. The CDR3 region has the DNA TGTGCCAGCAGTTCCCCGACAGGGTATGGCTACACCTTC.

This clone has just one count. The V gene is TRBV7-9, the J gene TRBJ1-2; D is uncertain. CDR1 is SEHNR and CDR2 is FQNEAQ in the germline V gene (reference sequence). V was clipped by 5 bases and J by 3 bases, with 10 bases between them. The CDR3 length is 13 residues. CDR3: CASSQRLHYGYTF. Here the CDR3 DNA reads TGTGCCAGCAGCCAGAGGCTTCACTATGGCTACACCTTC.

The CDR3 DNA sequence: TGTGCTAGTGGTTTGTTAGCGGGAGGGCTAAATAGATTAACCGGGGAGCTGTTTTTT. It yields the protein CASGLLAGGLNRLTGELFF. The chain combines TRBV12-5 with TRBJ2-2; TRBD2 aligns across 11 bases. The CDR3 loop spans 19 amino acids. Losses at the gene ends were 2 bases for V and 5 bases for J; bases not matched to a gene: 13. Germline CDR1 is LGHNT and CDR2 is FRNRAP.

V gene TRBV21-1 combines with J gene TRBJ2-7; the table names TRBD1, a call not compared with the DNA. TRBV21-1 is labeled a pseudogene. The CDR3 runs 14 residues. CDR3 loop: CASSSGNSSYEQYF. CDR3 DNA sequence: TGTGCCAGCAGCTCTGGAAACAGTTCGTACGAGCAGTACTTC.

Turning to this clone: The sample contains more than one DNA sequence encoding this CDR3. The rearrangement joins TRBV9 to TRBJ1-5, with no clear D. The CDR3 is made up of 14 amino acids. Germline assignment: CDR1 SGDLS and CDR2 YYNGEE. V dropped 0 bases and J dropped 4 bases, with 8 bases sitting between them. The CDR3 region has the DNA TGTGCCAGCAGCGTAGGGGGAGGAAATCAGCCCCAGCATTTT. Amino acid sequence: CASSVGGGNQPQHF.

CDR3 DNA: TGCGCCAGCAGCCAAGAATCCGGGACAGGGTCGAGGGAGCAGTACTTC. It specifies CASSQESGTGSREQYF. The V and J genes are TRBV4-1 and TRBJ2-7, with TRBD1 matching over 9 bases. CDR1 is MGHRA, CDR2 YSYEKL, per germline. CDR3 length: 16 residues. Germline trimming cut 0 bases from V and 7 bases from J; bases unmatched to any gene: 10.

The J gene is TRBJ1-1, the V gene TRBV5-1; 7 bases are shared with TRBD1. This CDR3 is built from 14 residues. The V segment lost 7 bases and the J segment 0 bases; nucleotides outside the gene matches: 6. Germline CDR1 SGHRS, CDR2 YFSETQ. CDR3 amino acids: CASRTGVMNTEAFF. The CDR3 DNA follows: TGCGCCAGCCGAACAGGGGTAATGAACACTGAAGCTTTCTTT.

This clone was seen only once. The chain joins TRBV6-2 or TRBV6-3 to TRBJ2-4; 10 bases align to TRBD1. With 4 bases clipped from V and 9 bases from J, the junction kept 12 bases outside the gene matches. CDR3 length equals 16 residues. The V gene's germline CDR1 is MNHEY and CDR2 SVGEGT. In DNA form, the CDR3 reads TGTGCCAGCAGTTCACACCAAGACAGGGGGCTTAGCATTCAGTACTTC. This gives the protein CASSSHQDRGLSIQYF.

The chain links TRBV30 to TRBJ1-4, with a weak D call TRBD1 (6 bases). Germline lookup yields CDR1 GTSNPN and CDR2 SVGIG (reference sequence). The CDR3 runs to 12 residues. V gave up 2 bases and J gave up 7 bases, with 8 bases separating them. Here the CDR3 DNA reads TGTGCCTGGAGTCCCAGGGGTGAAAAACTGTTTTTT. This encodes CAWSPRGEKLFF.

The rearrangement joins TRBV10-3 to TRBJ2-7; weak D call: TRBD1 (5 bases). CDR1 is ENHRY, CDR2 SYGVKD, per germline. The CDR3 covers 12 residues. Trimming shortened V by 3 bases and J by 4 bases, and 7 bases separated the two germline ends. CDR3 region: CAISDRDYEQYF. CDR3 coding DNA: TGTGCCATCAGTGACAGGGATTACGAGCAGTACTTC.

The chain uses TRBV13 and TRBJ1-2; the D gene is possibly TRBD1 (6 bases). Germline assignment: CDR1 PRHDT and CDR2 FYEKMQ (reference sequence). The CDR3 has 21 residues. The V end lost 3 bases, the J end lost 1 base, and 30 bases lay between the germline ends. Here the CDR3 reads CASSFRSLELFPGANNYGYTF. In nucleotides, the CDR3 is TGTGCCAGCAGCTTCCGCTCGCTAGAACTATTTCCGGGGGCAAATAACTATGGCTACACCTTC.

This chain links TRBV11-1 with TRBJ1-1; TRBD1 might be the D (6 bases). V lost 5 bases to trimming and J lost 4 bases, with 11 bases between them. CDR3 length: 13 amino acids. Germline V gene data show CDR1 as SGHAT and CDR2 as FQDESV (reference sequence). The CDR3 region has the DNA TGTGCCAGCAGCGGTACAGGGAGCACTGAAGCTTTCTTT. Translated: CASSGTGSTEAFF.

The chain couples TRBV5-1 to TRBJ2-3; 9 nucleotides match TRBD2. The CDR3 loop spans 14 amino acids. The trim removed 3 bases at V and 3 bases at J, leaving 2 bases unmatched. Germline values: CDR1 SGHRS, CDR2 YFSETQ. CDR3 region: CASSSGLATDTQYF. DNA for the CDR3: TGCGCCAGCAGCTCAGGACTAGCGACAGATACGCAGTATTTT.

This rearrangement joins TRBV5-1 to TRBJ2-2, with D hard to call. Per germline, CDR1 SGHRS and CDR2 YFSETQ. The CDR3 runs to 14 residues. V lost 2 bases, J lost 6 bases, and 11 bases lay in between. CDR3 in amino acids: CASSFTGSPGELFF. In DNA form, the CDR3 reads TGCGCCAGCAGCTTCACGGGTTCACCCGGGGAGCTGTTTTTT.

The V call is TRBV5-1, the J call TRBJ2-1, with a tentative D call TRBD1 (5 bases). CDR3 length equals 14 residues. The germline gives CDR1 SGHRS, CDR2 YFSETQ. The germline V and J ends were trimmed by 0 bases and 6 bases, with 10 bases remaining between them. CDR3 sequence (DNA): TGCGCCAGCAGCTTGGGGGGCCGGCCCAATGAGCAGTTCTTC. It yields the protein CASSLGGRPNEQFF.

The chain carries TRBV6-2 or TRBV6-3 and TRBJ1-2; tentative D call: TRBD1 (6 bases). The V gene lost 4 bases and the J gene lost 0 bases, with 15 bases spanning the gap. From germline, CDR1 is MNHEY and CDR2 SVGEGT. The CDR3 sequence is 16 residues long. In DNA form, the CDR3 reads TGTGCCAGCAGTTCCCAGGACAGTCTCTCTAACTATGGCTACACCTTC. Encoded protein: CASSSQDSLSNYGYTF.

The chain carries TRBV7-9 and TRBJ2-7, with D hard to call. This CDR3 is 11 amino acids long. Germline CDR1 is SEHNR and CDR2 is FQNEAQ (reference sequence). V lost 5 bases and J lost 9, with 11 bases in between. CDR3 DNA sequence: TGTGCCAGCAGCCGGAACGGCGGGCAGTACTTC. This gives the protein CASSRNGGQYF.

This chain links TRBV7-9 with TRBJ2-5, with D possibly being TRBD2 (5 bases). Germline values: CDR1 SEHNR, CDR2 FQNEAQ (reference sequence). There are 16 residues in the CDR3. Trimming removed 5 bases from V and 4 bases from J, with 20 bases in between. CDR3 residues: CASSPRGGSRGETQYF. CDR3 coding DNA: TGTGCCAGCAGCCCCCGGGGTGGCTCGAGAGGAGAGACCCAGTACTTC.

This chain uses TRBV10-3 with TRBJ1-2; TRBD1 aligns across 8 bases. Trimming at V came to 4 bases and at J to 5 bases, leaving 15 bases not matched to a gene. The CDR3 contains 17 residues. Germline V gives CDR1 ENHRY, CDR2 SYGVKD. Here the CDR3 DNA reads TGTGCCATCAGTGGCACATCCGTGACAGGGGTCCATTATGGCTACACCTTC. The encoded protein is CAISGTSVTGVHYGYTF.

The chain recombines TRBV11-2 with TRBJ2-3; 13 nucleotides line up with TRBD2. The germline gives CDR1 SGHAT, CDR2 FQNNGV. The CDR3 contains 18 residues. With 4 bases clipped from V and 0 bases from J, the junction kept 7 bases outside the gene matches. CDR3 nucleotide sequence: TGTGCCAGCAGCTCGAAAGGGACTAGCGGGACTAGCACAGATACGCAGTATTTT. As protein: CASSSKGTSGTSTDTQYF.

V gene TRBV5-6 combines with J gene TRBJ2-7; no definite D call. This CDR3 has 12 amino acids. The germline CDR1 and CDR2 sequences are SGHDT and YYEEEE. The V gene lost 5 bases and the J gene lost 2 bases, with 8 bases spanning the gap. CDR3 coding DNA: TGTGCCAGCAGTTCCTCCCCCTACGAGCAGTACTTC. Its translation is CASSSSPYEQYF.

V is TRBV4-1 and J is TRBJ2-5, with 8 bases identical to TRBD2. The CDR3 loop spans 16 amino acids. CDR1 is MGHRA and CDR2 is YSYEKL in the germline V gene. Losses at the gene ends were 4 bases for V and 4 bases for J; bases not matched to a gene: 11. The CDR3 spells CASSPRAGGRGETQYF. The CDR3, as DNA: TGCGCCAGCAGCCCCCGGGCGGGAGGACGGGGAGAGACCCAGTACTTC.

This rearrangement joins TRBV6-6 to TRBJ1-2; 9 bases map to TRBD1. The germline V gene has CDR1 MNHNY and CDR2 SVGAGI (reference sequence). V lost 2 bases, J lost 6 bases, and 4 bases stayed unmatched. CDR3 length: 14 residues. The CDR3 nucleotides are TGTGCCAGCAGTTACCGGGACAGGGTTGATGGCTACACCTTC. This sequence encodes CASSYRDRVDGYTF.

The rearrangement joins TRBV5-6 to TRBJ1-1; D remains ambiguous. Trimming shortened V by 0 bases and J by 0 bases, and 12 bases separated the two germline ends. Germline V gene sequence: CDR1 SGHDT, CDR2 YYEEEE. The CDR3 has 16 amino acids. CDR3 in amino acids: CASSLGTGSVNTEAFF. CDR3 DNA sequence: TGTGCCAGCAGCTTGGGGACCGGGAGCGTGAACACTGAAGCTTTCTTT. The whole variable domain, filled in from reference TRBV5-6 and TRBJ1-1, reads DAGVTQSPTHLIKTRGQQVTLRCSPKSGHDTVSWYQQALGQGPQFIFQYYEEEERQRGNFPDRFSGHQFPNYSSELNVNALLLGDSALYLCASSLGTGSVNTEAFFGQGTRLTVV.

The J gene is TRBJ1-5, the V gene TRBV11-3; D is perhaps TRBD1 (5 bases). The CDR3 contains 18 residues. Trimming took 7 bases from V and 0 from J, leaving 22 bases between them. CDR1 and CDR2 from the germline V gene are SGHNT and YENEEA. The CDR3 sequence: CASTAGTYPFYSNQPQHF. DNA for the CDR3: TGTGCCAGCACAGCGGGGACCTATCCTTTTTATAGCAATCAGCCCCAGCATTTT.

This clone has only one observation. This chain joins TRBV30 and TRBJ1-1; tentatively, D is TRBD1 (6 bases). The CDR3 is made up of 14 amino acids. Trimming removed 2 bases at V and 2 bases at J, with 12 bases between. The germline CDR1 and CDR2 sequences are GTSNPN and SVGIG (reference sequence). CDR3 coding DNA: TGTGCCTGGAGTCGGGGGCTGCGAAACACTGAAGCTTTCTTT. This gives the protein CAWSRGLRNTEAFF.

V is TRBV7-6 and J is TRBJ2-2; D gene ambiguous. Trimming pared 5 bases from V and 4 bases from J, leaving 2 bases between. Looked up from germline, CDR1 is SGHVS and CDR2 is FNYEAQ. This CDR3 region has 11 residues. The CDR3 is CASSLTGELFF. For the CDR3, the DNA is TGTGCCAGCAGCCTCACCGGGGAGCTGTTTTTT.